The clone carrying this TCR beta chain was picked up many times. Its specificity is not known. For TCR beta, libraries came from iRepertoire HTBI primers and Arm-PCR of CDR3 regions. MiXCR was run by TCRdb on the multiplex PCR reads, yielding one entry per CDR3 protein. The table lists around 500,000 distinct CDR3 sequences, 15% to 20% of them singletons. This record belongs to a study of regulatory T cells in long-lasting Graves disease. Findings and limits, study-wide: TCR diversity in persistent Graves' patients was below that of newly diagnosed ones. Among samples with persistent disease, TRBV28, TRBJ1-2 and TRBJ2-5 were favored. Tissue studied was limited to peripheral blood, excluding thyroid tissue.

V lost 2 bases and J 8 bases, leaving 18 bases between the germline ends. CDR3 length: 15 residues. The germline V gene has CDR1 MNHEY and CDR2 SVGEGT. Documented time point: newly diagnosed GD, antithyroid drugs for less than 3 months. There was RNA extracted from PBMCs, and the TCR library was made from it. An endocrinology department located in Xi'an, China, was where the patients came from. Separately, the same data were catalogued under a study of T cells in Graves' hyperthyroidism and ophthalmopathy.

The J gene is TRBJ1-2, the V gene TRBV6-2 or TRBV6-3; D unclear. The clonotype comes from a woman aged 35-60 years with Graves disease. Here the sequenced sample was peripheral blood mononuclear cells (PBMCs), taken at new diagnosis, from a patient treated with antithyroid drugs. The CDR3 bases are TGTGCCAGCAGTTACGGGCAGGTCCTCAAAACGGGCTACACCTTC. Its protein product is CASSYGQVLKTGYTF.